This TCR beta chain was obtained from a study of metastatic and nonmetastatic thyroid tumors. The CDR3 has 14 amino acids. V was pared by 4 bases and J by 6 bases, with 7 bases of the junction left unmatched. Looked up from germline, CDR1 is SGHRS and CDR2 is YFSETQ. Every patient was untreated before thyroid surgery. TCRdb reanalyzed the PCR reads via MiXCR. This sample yields about 33,000 clones, of which over 15% are seen a single time; 4.5% to 5.5% belongs to the top ten. The specimen sequenced was blood. The sequence was collected from a female donor with papillary thyroid cancer or a benign thyroid nodule (not recorded which). Some clones in this sample may be carry-over from other donors' samples. The rearrangement uses TRBV5-1 and TRBJ2-7, with 10 bases that match TRBD1. The CDR3 region has the DNA TGCGCCAGCAGCCTACGACAGGGGGCGGGCGAGCAGTACTTC. This sequence encodes CASSLRQGAGEQYF.